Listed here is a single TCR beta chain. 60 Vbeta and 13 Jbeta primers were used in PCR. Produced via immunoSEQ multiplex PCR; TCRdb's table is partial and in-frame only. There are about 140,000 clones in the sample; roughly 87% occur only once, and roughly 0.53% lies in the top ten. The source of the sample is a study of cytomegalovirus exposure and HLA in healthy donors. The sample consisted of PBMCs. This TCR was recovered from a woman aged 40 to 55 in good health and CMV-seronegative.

The chain's CDR3 is CASSIGQIRETQYF. As DNA, the CDR3 is TGTGCCAGTAGTATTGGACAGATTCGGGAGACCCAGTACTTC. The chain links TRBV19 to TRBJ2-5; D is perhaps TRBD1 (6 bases). V was cut by 3 bases and J by 5 bases, with 13 bases left in between. The V gene's germline CDR1 is LNHDA and CDR2 SQIVND (reference sequence). CDR3 size: 14 residues.